One and the same sample provided the 27 T cell receptor beta chains below, sequenced in a study of post-analysis software for immune sequencing data. Study results and limitations: In patients, TRBV5-6, TRBV5-1 and TRBV20-1 belonged to five TRBV segments found more frequently than in controls.

These receptors have no known antigen. Tagging with unique molecular identifiers was a feature of the TCR beta cDNA libraries. TCRdb called the PCR reads again in MiXCR, with one record for every CDR3 protein. The sample holds roughly 650,000 distinct CDR3 sequences, 59% seen once. Sequencing was carried out using blood. The receptors stem from a girl aged 2-15 years with multiple sclerosis.

V is TRBV7-9 and J is TRBJ2-1, with D unresolved. Germline values: CDR1 SEHNR, CDR2 FQNEAQ (reference sequence). V lost 4 bases, J lost 1 base, and 8 bases lay in between. This CDR3 contains 14 residues. The CDR3 sequence is CASSSRISYNEQFF. In DNA form, the CDR3 reads TGTGCCAGCAGCTCAAGAATATCCTACAATGAGCAGTTCTTC. Full variable domain (missing parts from reference TRBV7-9 and TRBJ2-1): DTGVSQNPRHKITKRGQNVTFRCDPISEHNRLYWYRQTLGQGPEFLTYFQNEAQLEKSRLLSDRFSAERPKGSFSTLEIQRTEQGDSAMYLCASSSRISYNEQFFGPGTRLTVL.

The table lists this clonotype with a few counts. This chain uses TRBV28 with TRBJ1-2; D not certain. Trimming stripped 2 bases from V and 7 bases from J, with 8 bases between. This CDR3 is 12 amino acids long. CDR1 is MDHEN, CDR2 SYDVKM, per germline. The DNA for the CDR3 is TGTGCCAGCAGTTTAGGGGAGAGTGGCTACACCTTC. It codes for CASSLGESGYTF.

The rearrangement joins TRBV7-8 to TRBJ2-3, with 10 positions matching TRBD2. The germline V gene has CDR1 SGHVS and CDR2 FQNEAQ. The J segment lost 5 bases and the V segment lost 1 base, leaving 12 bases of the junction unmatched. There are 18 residues in the CDR3. CDR3 sequence (DNA): TGTGCCAGCAGCTTAGATCGTTGGGCTAGCGGGGGCCAAGATACGCAGTATTTT. Its translation: CASSLDRWASGGQDTQYF.

This clonotype was detected a few times. In DNA form, the CDR3 reads TGCAGTGCTAGAGATGCCCGGGTCAACACTGAAGCTTTCTTT. This encodes CSARDARVNTEAFF. This sequence joins TRBV20-1 and TRBJ1-1; D ambiguous. CDR1 DFQATT and CDR2 SNEGSKA come from the germline V gene (reference sequence). Trimming took 0 bases from V and 2 from J, leaving 10 bases between them. The CDR3 covers 14 residues.

The J gene is TRBJ2-7, the V gene TRBV20-1, with D unresolved. Trimming left V 2 bases short and J 2 bases short, with 7 bases between. There are 12 residues in the CDR3. The germline gives CDR1 DFQATT, CDR2 SNEGSKA (reference sequence). The CDR3 nucleotides are TGCAGTGCTAGAACCCTGACCTACGAGCAGTACTTC. Amino acid sequence: CSARTLTYEQYF.

This clonotype has a single count. V and J are TRBV24-1 and TRBJ2-3; 8 nucleotides match TRBD1. Germline V gene sequence: CDR1 KGHDR, CDR2 SFDVKD. Losses at the gene ends were 10 bases for V and 3 bases for J; bases not matched to a gene: 5. This CDR3 is 13 amino acids long. CDR3 protein: CATRGQGTDTQYF. The CDR3, as DNA: TGTGCCACTCGAGGACAGGGAACAGATACGCAGTATTTT.

The chain uses TRBV6-2 or TRBV6-3 and TRBJ2-1; no clear D. The germline V gene encodes CDR1 MNHEY and CDR2 SVGEGT. V was shortened by 3 bases and J by 3 bases, with 6 bases between the two germline ends. The CDR3 contains 13 residues. The CDR3 is CASSYDYYNEQFF. The CDR3 region has the DNA TGTGCCAGCAGTTATGATTACTACAATGAGCAGTTCTTC.

Only a few counts were recorded for this clonotype. The chain recombines TRBV10-3 with TRBJ2-7; 7 bases are a match to TRBD1. Germline V gives CDR1 ENHRY, CDR2 SYGVKD. There are 14 residues in the CDR3. The V gene end was trimmed by 6 bases and the J gene end by 3 bases; junction bases not matched to a gene: 8. The CDR3 DNA reads TGTGCCATCAGGCCGGGACAGAACTACTACGAGCAGTACTTC. Translation gives CAIRPGQNYYEQYF.

This rearrangement joins TRBV6-5 to TRBJ1-5; the match to TRBD1 covers 9 bases. The CDR3 is made up of 17 amino acids. CDR1 and CDR2 from the germline V gene are MNHEY and SVGAGI. V dropped 5 bases and J dropped 5; count of bases not matched to a gene: 13. The CDR3 here is CASSNTGTGPLDQPQHF. CDR3 nucleotide sequence: TGTGCCAGCAGTAACACCGGGACAGGGCCCTTGGATCAGCCCCAGCATTTT.

This chain joins TRBV20-1 and TRBJ2-5; 9 bases are shared with TRBD1. J was trimmed by 2 bases and V by 3 bases; bases with no gene match: 10. CDR1 is DFQATT and CDR2 is SNEGSKA in the germline V gene (reference sequence). The CDR3 has 16 residues. The CDR3 here is CSASDPDRGPQETQYF. In nucleotides, the CDR3 is TGCAGTGCTAGTGATCCGGACAGGGGTCCACAAGAGACCCAGTACTTC.

The V and J genes are TRBV6-2 or TRBV6-3 and TRBJ2-7; D is unclear. V lost 3 bases to trimming and J lost 4 bases, with 16 bases between them. Germline V gene lookup returns CDR1 MNHEY and CDR2 SVGEGT. The CDR3 contains 15 residues. For the CDR3, the DNA is TGTGCCAGCAGTTATGTTGAGATTATCCAATACGAGCAGTACTTC. The encoded protein is CASSYVEIIQYEQYF.

This clonotype was observed a few times. The rearrangement joins TRBV29-1 to TRBJ2-1; 12 positions agree with TRBD2. J gave up 9 bases and V 4 bases, and 4 bases lay outside the gene matches. The germline V gene encodes CDR1 SQVTM and CDR2 ANQGSEA. The CDR3 runs 13 residues. CDR3 in amino acids: CSVGLAGGGEQFF. The CDR3 bases are TGCAGCGTTGGCCTAGCGGGAGGGGGTGAGCAGTTCTTC.

This chain links TRBV12-3 or TRBV12-4 with TRBJ2-1; D gene uncertain. Between the trimmed V and J ends, which lost 6 bases and 9 bases, there was a span of 21 bases. The CDR3 sequence is 15 residues long. CDR3 bases: TGTGCCAGCAGACCTCTTTCCACGCCGGGCGGTGAGCAGTTCTTC. Its protein is CASRPLSTPGGEQFF.

This sequence joins TRBV29-1 and TRBJ2-3; 13 bases line up with TRBD2. This CDR3 region has 15 residues. Per the germline V gene, CDR1 is SQVTM and CDR2 is ANQGSEA. V shed 7 bases and J 1 base; nucleotides not matched to a gene: 5. CDR3 loop: CSAGTSGARTDTQYF. CDR3 DNA: TGCAGCGCCGGGACTAGCGGGGCCCGCACAGATACGCAGTATTTT.

The chain links TRBV6-6 to TRBJ2-3; 8 positions agree with TRBD2. This CDR3 has 12 residues. Germline values: CDR1 MNHNY, CDR2 SVGAGI (reference sequence). The V segment lost 6 bases and the J segment 11 bases; nucleotides outside the gene matches: 7. CDR3 protein: CASRSGTRGQYF. The CDR3, as DNA: TGTGCCAGCAGATCCGGGACTAGAGGGCAGTATTTT.

Turning to this clonotype: The junction departs from the called germline gene at one end, perhaps through a read error. The V gene is TRBV5-1, the J gene TRBJ2-5, with TRBD2 matching over 7 bases. The germline CDR1 and CDR2 sequences are SGHRS and YFSETQ. The CDR3 is 13 residues long. The CDR3 loop reads CASSLYLREIQYF. The CDR3 nucleotides read TGCGCCAGCAGCTTGTATTTGCGGGAGATCCAGTACTTC.

This chain joins TRBV7-9 and TRBJ2-6, with 8 positions matching TRBD1. The CDR3 covers 16 residues. Trimming at V came to 5 bases and at J to 2 bases, leaving 5 bases not matched to a gene. Germline lookup yields CDR1 SEHNR and CDR2 FQNEAQ (reference sequence). CDR3: CASSRPDRAGANVLTF. The CDR3 DNA sequence: TGTGCCAGCAGCCGTCCGGACAGGGCTGGGGCCAACGTCCTGACTTTC.

The sample holds a few counts of this clonotype. This CDR3 reads CASSQDRPQETQYF. The CDR3 coding sequence is TGTGCCAGCAGCCAAGACAGGCCCCAAGAGACCCAGTACTTC. The chain recombines TRBV3-1 with TRBJ2-5; no firm D call. Trimming left V 0 bases short and J 1 base short, with 6 bases between. The CDR3 spans 14 residues. Per germline, CDR1 LGHDT and CDR2 YNNKEL (reference sequence).

With regard to this clonotype: No DNA is shown, since the ends of the CDR3 on it are uncertain; the CDR3 is the one TCRdb lists. CDR3 amino acids: CASSSSGQGGNGQYF. The rearrangement uses TRBV28 and TRBJ2-4; the table's D call, TRBD1, was not checked against the DNA. Counting both end residues, the CDR3 totals 15 amino acids. CDR1 is MDHEN, CDR2 SYDVKM, per germline.

This rearrangement joins TRBV6-6 to TRBJ2-1, with unresolved D. V was clipped by 10 bases and J by 9 bases, with 19 bases between them. The CDR3 has 13 amino acids. Germline V CDR1 and CDR2: MNHNY, SVGAGI (reference sequence). The DNA of the CDR3 is TGTGCCACCGGTAGGTCAGTACAAACTGAGCAGTTCTTC. The encoded protein is CATGRSVQTEQFF.

The J gene is TRBJ2-6, the V gene TRBV19; 9 nucleotides agree with TRBD1. Germline loops: CDR1 LNHDA, CDR2 SQIVND (reference sequence). CDR3 size: 18 residues. Losses at the gene ends were 3 bases for V and 3 bases for J; bases not matched to a gene: 9. The CDR3 loop is CASSIRTGARDGANVLTF. CDR3 nucleotide sequence: TGTGCCAGTAGTATCAGGACAGGGGCCAGAGATGGGGCCAACGTCCTGACTTTC.

V gene TRBV5-1 combines with J gene TRBJ2-1; D gene uncertain. Between the trimmed V and J ends, which lost 0 bases and 6 bases, there was a span of 10 bases. Germline values: CDR1 SGHRS, CDR2 YFSETQ. The CDR3 has 14 amino acids. CDR3: CASSLGLGANEQFF. CDR3 DNA sequence: TGCGCCAGCAGCTTGGGGCTAGGAGCCAATGAGCAGTTCTTC.

V gene TRBV7-2 combines with J gene TRBJ1-5, with D perhaps matching TRBD1 (5 bases). The germline V and J ends were trimmed by 5 bases and 4 bases, with 15 bases remaining between them. Germline V gene sequence: CDR1 SGHTA, CDR2 FQGNSA. The CDR3 loop spans 15 amino acids. The CDR3 coding sequence is TGTGCCAGCAGCGTAGAGGGCAACAGGAATCAGCCCCAGCATTTT. It is translated as CASSVEGNRNQPQHF.

The chain has TRBV11-3 and TRBJ2-1, with 8 bases matching TRBD2. Germline values: CDR1 SGHNT, CDR2 YENEEA. The CDR3 extends over 18 amino acids. V trimming: 5 bases; J trimming: 3 bases; junction bases outside the gene matches: 15. The CDR3 here is CASSPLGIGGGHYNEQFF. The CDR3 DNA is TGTGCCAGCAGCCCACTAGGAATCGGCGGGGGGCACTACAATGAGCAGTTCTTC.

The chain carries TRBV2 and TRBJ2-7; 9 nucleotides match TRBD1. The length of the CDR3 is 15 residues. With V trimmed by 5 bases and J by 6 bases, 11 bases remained unmatched. CDR1 is SNHLY, CDR2 FYNNEI, per germline. The CDR3 DNA sequence: TGTGCCAGCAGTCCCCTTACAGGGGGCAAGGGCGAGCAGTACTTC. It translates to CASSPLTGGKGEQYF.

The chain uses TRBV28 and TRBJ1-5; the D gene is possibly TRBD1 (6 bases). CDR3 length: 12 residues. Trimming removed 5 bases at V and 7 bases at J, with 9 bases between. Germline CDR1 is MDHEN and CDR2 is SYDVKM. The DNA of the CDR3 is TGTGCCAGCAGTCAACAGGGACAGCCCCAGCATTTT. As protein: CASSQQGQPQHF.

This chain links TRBV28 with TRBJ2-1, with TRBD1 as a possible D gene (5 bases). The germline V and J ends were trimmed by 1 base and 5 bases, with 18 bases remaining between them. The germline V gene encodes CDR1 MDHEN and CDR2 SYDVKM. CDR3 length: 17 residues. The CDR3: CASSLLSDIPINNEQFF. CDR3 nucleotide sequence: TGTGCCAGCAGTTTATTGTCGGACATTCCCATCAACAATGAGCAGTTCTTC.